These T cell receptor beta chains were read from a single sample in a study of blood T cell repertoires in COVID-19. Sequencing used immunoSEQ multiplex PCR; TCRdb keeps in-frame clones, though not all of them. The sample has around 100,000 clones; 90% are singletons. Sequencing used peripheral blood. The receptors derive from a woman aged 50 to 60 with acute or convalescent COVID-19. CDR3s include the opening cysteine and the closing phenylalanine or tryptophan. The order of the fields is clone size, J gene, D gene, V gene, CDR3 protein, CDR3 DNA. The D gene is left open where the match is weak. The size field is filled for only some rows; it gives once, few, many or a size class.

>-|TRBJ2-7|TRBD1|TRBV9
CASSPGTGGDYEQYF
TGTGCCAGCAGCCCAGGGACAGGCGGAGACTACGAGCAGTACTTC
>-|TRBJ2-1|TRBD2|TRBV11-3
CASSLGSSAGEQFF
TGTGCCAGCAGCTTAGGATCCTCAGCGGGAGAGCAGTTCTTC
>once|TRBJ2-2|-|TRBV11-2
CASSSIGELFF
TGTGCCAGCAGCTCCATCGGGGAGCTGTTTTTT
>-|TRBJ2-4|TRBD2|TRBV18
CASSPSSGGSGNIQYF
TGTGCCAGCTCACCATCTAGCGGGGGATCAGGAAACATTCAGTACTTC
>-|TRBJ2-7|-|TRBV19
CASSQYTNSYEQYF
TGTGCCAGTAGTCAATACACAAACTCCTACGAGCAGTACTTC
>-|TRBJ2-2|-|TRBV28
CASSRGATNTGELFF
TGTGCCAGCAGCCGTGGAGCGACGAACACCGGGGAGCTGTTTTTT
>-|TRBJ2-5|-|TRBV5-3
CARSFPLERETQYF
TGTGCCAGAAGCTTTCCACTAGAGAGGGAGACCCAGTACTTC
>-|TRBJ2-2|-|TRBV28
CASSFTGLTGELFF
TGTGCCAGCAGTTTTACAGGGTTAACCGGGGAGCTGTTTTTT
>-|TRBJ1-4|-|TRBV30
CAWSDGHNEKLFF
TGTGCCTGGAGTGACGGACACAATGAAAAACTGTTTTTT
>-|TRBJ2-1|-|TRBV7-7
CASSYTGYNEQFF
TGTGCTAGCAGTTACACAGGGTACAATGAGCAGTTCTTC
>-|TRBJ1-1|-|TRBV3-1/TRBV3-2
CASSQEGGNTEAFF
TGTGCCAGCAGCCAAGAAGGCGGGAACACTGAAGCTTTCTTT
>-|TRBJ2-5|-|TRBV19
CASKGGIWETQYF
TGTGCCAGTAAGGGCGGGATCTGGGAGACCCAGTACTTC
>-|TRBJ1-5|-|TRBV15
CATSRGGGDQPQHF
TGTGCCACCAGCAGAGGCGGGGGTGATCAGCCCCAGCATTTT
>-|TRBJ2-1|-|TRBV27
CASSADSRFGYNEQFF
TGTGCCAGCAGTGCTGACAGTCGCTTTGGGTACAATGAGCAGTTCTTC
>-|TRBJ1-4|-|TRBV7-9
CASSRGEKLFF
TGTGCCAGCAGCCGGGGTGAAAAACTGTTTTTT
>-|TRBJ1-5|-|TRBV5-1
CASSLDPGQPQHF
TGCGCCAGCAGCTTGGATCCCGGTCAGCCCCAGCATTTT
>-|TRBJ2-3|TRBD2|TRBV12-5
CASGLGPGGGVTDTQYF
TGTGCTAGTGGTTTAGGCCCAGGTGGGGGGGTCACAGATACGCAGTATTTT
>-|TRBJ1-1|-|TRBV7-9
CASFPRVDTEAFF
TGTGCCAGTTTTCCCAGGGTAGACACTGAAGCTTTCTTT
>-|TRBJ1-4|TRBD1|TRBV6-1
CASSEQGAANEKLFF
TGTGCCAGCAGTGAGCAGGGGGCAGCTAATGAAAAACTGTTTTTT
>-|TRBJ1-6|-|TRBV25-1
CASSPGNNSPLHF
TGTGCCAGCAGTCCCGGGAATAATTCACCCCTCCACTTT
>-|TRBJ2-2|-|TRBV28
CASTNLRVPGELFF
TGTGCCAGCACAAATCTGAGGGTCCCCGGGGAGCTGTTTTTT